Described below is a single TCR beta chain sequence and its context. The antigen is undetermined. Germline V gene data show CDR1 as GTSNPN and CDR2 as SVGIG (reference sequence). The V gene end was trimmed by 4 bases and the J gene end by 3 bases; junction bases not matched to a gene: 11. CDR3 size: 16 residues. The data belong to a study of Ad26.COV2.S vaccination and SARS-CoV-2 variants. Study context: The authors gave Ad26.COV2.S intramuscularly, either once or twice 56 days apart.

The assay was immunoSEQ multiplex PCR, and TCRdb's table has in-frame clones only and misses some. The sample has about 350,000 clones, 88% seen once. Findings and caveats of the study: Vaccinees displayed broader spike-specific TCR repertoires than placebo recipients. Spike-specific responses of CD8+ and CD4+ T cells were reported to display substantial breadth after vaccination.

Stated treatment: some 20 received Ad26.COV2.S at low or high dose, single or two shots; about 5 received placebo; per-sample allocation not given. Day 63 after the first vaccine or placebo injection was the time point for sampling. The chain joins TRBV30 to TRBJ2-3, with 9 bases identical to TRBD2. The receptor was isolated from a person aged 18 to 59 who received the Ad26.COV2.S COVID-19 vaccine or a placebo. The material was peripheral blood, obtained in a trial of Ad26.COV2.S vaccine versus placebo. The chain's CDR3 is CAWTLGGRAFTDTQYF. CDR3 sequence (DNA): TGTGCCTGGACCCTAGGCGGGAGGGCCTTTACAGATACGCAGTATTTT.